This T cell receptor (beta chain) was sequenced for a study of identical twins. General study findings and limits: There was an excess of low generation probability in the out-of-frame alpha sequences that twins shared. Monozygotic twins shared more out-of-frame TCR alpha than recombination models predicted.

Template switching, a step in the protocol, added a universal primer site, and cDNA carried unique molecular identifiers. TCRdb reanalysed the 5' RACE reads using MiXCR and keeps one entry per CDR3 protein. The sample has more than 350,000 distinct CDR3 sequences; approximately 8.7% are singletons. This clonotype was counted a few times. Its antigen is undetermined. V lost 2 bases, J lost 5 bases, and 8 bases lay in between. The CDR3 runs 13 residues. The germline CDR1 and CDR2 sequences are LGHNA and YNFKEQ. The TCR sequence derives from a woman aged 50 to 65 in good health. The sequenced sample consisted of naive T cells sorted from blood. J is TRBJ2-3 and V is TRBV4-2, with no clear D. CDR3 bases: TGTGCCAGCAGCCAAAGGGCCCAAGATACGCAGTATTTT. Its translation: CASSQRAQDTQYF.